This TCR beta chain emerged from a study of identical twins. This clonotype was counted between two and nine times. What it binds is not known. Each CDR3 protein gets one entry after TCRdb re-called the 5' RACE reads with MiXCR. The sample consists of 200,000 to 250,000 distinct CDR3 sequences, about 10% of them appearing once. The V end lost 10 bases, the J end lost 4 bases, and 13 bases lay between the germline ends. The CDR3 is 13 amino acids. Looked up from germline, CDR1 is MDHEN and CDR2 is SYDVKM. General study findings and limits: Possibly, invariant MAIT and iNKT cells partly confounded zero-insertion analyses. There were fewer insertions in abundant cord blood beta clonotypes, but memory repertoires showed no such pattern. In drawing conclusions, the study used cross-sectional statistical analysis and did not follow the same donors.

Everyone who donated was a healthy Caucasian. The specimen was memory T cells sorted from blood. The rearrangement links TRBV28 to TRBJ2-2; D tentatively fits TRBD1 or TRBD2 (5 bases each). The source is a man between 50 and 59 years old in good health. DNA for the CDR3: TGTGCCACCCAGTTTGGGACCACCGGGGAGCTGTTTTTT. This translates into CATQFGTTGELFF.